Listed below are T cell receptor beta chains from one sample, sequenced in a study of T cell responses to AZD1222 COVID-19 vaccine. This table comes from immunoSEQ multiplex PCR, and its TCRdb copy is limited to in-frame clones, with some not included. In the table there are about 180,000 clones, about 89% of which are singletons. The material was peripheral blood, obtained on day 0 of AZD1222 vaccination. Source of these receptors: an adult in good health. The CDR3 runs from the conserved cysteine through the conserved F or W. D genes are given only for firm matches. Clone size is given for some rows only: seen once, a few or many times, or a class if the clone is expanded.

cdr3_aa	cdr3_nt	j_call	v_call	d_call	clone_size
CASSRNHGSGNTIYF	TGTGCCAGCAGCCGCAACCACGGGTCTGGAAACACCATATATTTT	TRBJ1-3	TRBV4-2	-	few
CASSLDSTTRSGGYTF	TGTGCCAGCAGCTTAGATTCGACAACCCGATCGGGAGGCTACACCTTC	TRBJ1-2	TRBV7-2	-	-
CASGGTGEKDNEQFF	TGCGCCAGCGGGGGTACAGGGGAGAAGGACAATGAGCAGTTCTTC	TRBJ2-1	TRBV5-1	TRBD1	-
CASSRTGRGTEAFF	TGTGCCAGCAGCCGAACGGGACGAGGTACTGAAGCTTTCTTT	TRBJ1-1	TRBV3-1/TRBV3-2	-	-
CASSPDRLYGYTF	TGTGCCAGCAGTCCTGACAGGCTTTATGGCTACACCTTC	TRBJ1-2	TRBV28	-	-
CASSFGGSGAYNEQFF	TGTGCCAGCAGCTTCGGAGGTAGCGGGGCCTACAATGAGCAGTTCTTC	TRBJ2-1	TRBV7-8	TRBD2	-
CASSQGGVSGNTIYF	TGTGCCAGCAGCCAAGGGGGGGTCTCTGGAAACACCATATATTTT	TRBJ1-3	TRBV3-1/TRBV3-2	-	few
CASRGRDREASPLHF	TGTGCCAGCAGGGGACGGGACAGGGAGGCCTCACCCCTCCACTTT	TRBJ1-6	TRBV6-5	TRBD1	few
CASSQGLAGGEQFF	TGCGCCAGCAGCCAAGGACTAGCGGGAGGAGAGCAGTTCTTC	TRBJ2-1	TRBV4-3	TRBD2	-
CASSLPWTSGVQETQYF	TGTGCCAGCAGCTTACCCTGGACTAGCGGGGTCCAAGAGACCCAGTACTTC	TRBJ2-5	TRBV11-2	TRBD2	-
CASSPSAGPQHF	TGTGCCAGCAGTCCCTCCGCGGGGCCCCAGCATTTT	TRBJ1-5	TRBV12-3/TRBV12-4	-	once
CASSLAIQNTEAFF	TGTGCCAGCAGCTTGGCTATACAGAACACTGAAGCTTTCTTT	TRBJ1-1	TRBV5-6	-	-
CAWSGGGRDAFF	TGTGCCTGGAGTGGGGGGGGACGGGACGCTTTCTTT	TRBJ1-1	TRBV30	-	-
CASNHSPGAWDEQFF	TGTGCCAGCAATCACTCACCCGGAGCCTGGGATGAGCAGTTCTTC	TRBJ2-1	TRBV27	-	-
CASSLQGRYGYTF	TGTGCCAGCAGTTTGCAGGGTCGCTATGGCTACACCTTC	TRBJ1-2	TRBV28	-	-
CASSYSARGRLRHNEQFF	TGTGCCAGCAGTTACTCGGCCCGGGGGCGACTGAGGCACAATGAGCAGTTCTTC	TRBJ2-1	TRBV6-2/TRBV6-3	-	few
CASRKGTGLSKLLENTIYF	TGTGCCAGTAGGAAGGGGACAGGACTAAGTAAACTGCTGGAAAACACCATATATTTT	TRBJ1-3	TRBV19	TRBD1	-
CASGTSGTGNTEAFF	TGTGCTAGTGGTACCTCCGGGACAGGGAACACTGAAGCTTTCTTT	TRBJ1-1	TRBV12-5	TRBD1	-
CASRSDRNYGYTF	TGTGCCAGCAGAAGTGACAGAAACTATGGCTACACCTTC	TRBJ1-2	TRBV5-6	-	-
CASSQGPGAGELFF	TGTGCCAGCAGCCAAGGGCCGGGCGCCGGGGAGCTGTTTTTT	TRBJ2-2	TRBV3-1/TRBV3-2	-	-
CASSRGSSYEQYF	TGTGCCAGCAGCCGGGGGTCCTCCTACGAGCAGTACTTC	TRBJ2-7	TRBV7-9	-	-
CASSSGNGLAYEQYF	TGCGCCAGCAGTTCAGGGAATGGTCTCGCCTACGAGCAGTACTTC	TRBJ2-7	TRBV5-1	-	-
CASSMTSGRPYEQYF	TGTGCCAGTAGTATGACTAGCGGGAGGCCCTACGAGCAGTACTTC	TRBJ2-7	TRBV19	TRBD2	-
CASSLLGSPGYTF	TGTGCCAGCAGTTTGTTAGGGTCCCCCGGCTACACCTTC	TRBJ1-2	TRBV28	-	-
CASMPWAGRGEAFF	TGTGCCAGCATGCCTTGGGCCGGCCGGGGTGAAGCTTTCTTT	TRBJ1-1	TRBV19	-	many
CASSYGGRDGQPQHF	TGTGCCAGCAGTTACGGAGGTCGGGATGGGCAGCCCCAGCATTTT	TRBJ1-5	TRBV6-2/TRBV6-3	-	-
CSLYGTSGSNEQFF	TGCAGCTTATACGGGACTAGCGGATCCAATGAGCAGTTCTTC	TRBJ2-1	TRBV29-1	TRBD2	-
CASSDAGGKSNQPQHF	TGTGCCAGCAGTGACGCGGGCGGGAAGAGCAATCAGCCCCAGCATTTT	TRBJ1-5	TRBV28	-	-
CASRLDRGNNQPQHF	TGTGCCAGCAGACTGGACAGGGGCAACAATCAGCCCCAGCATTTT	TRBJ1-5	TRBV27	TRBD1	-
CASSQDRASGGEETQYF	TGTGCCAGCAGCCAAGATCGGGCTAGCGGGGGGGAGGAGACCCAGTACTTC	TRBJ2-5	TRBV4-2	TRBD2	-
CASSSGTSGRNTGELFF	TGCGCCAGCAGCTCCGGGACTAGCGGGAGAAACACCGGGGAGCTGTTTTTT	TRBJ2-2	TRBV5-1	TRBD2	-
CASSSPQGHHQETQYF	TGTGCCAGCAGCTCGCCACAGGGCCACCACCAAGAGACCCAGTACTTC	TRBJ2-5	TRBV7-2	-	-
CASSRGPENSPLHF	TGTGCCAGCAGTCGAGGACCGGAAAATTCACCCCTCCACTTT	TRBJ1-6	TRBV6-6	-	-
CATSRDQGAVGNTIYF	TGTGCCACCAGCAGAGATCAGGGGGCGGTTGGAAACACCATATATTTT	TRBJ1-3	TRBV15	TRBD1	-
CASSLTPFRGQAEAFF	TGTGCCAGCAGTTTGACTCCATTCAGGGGACAGGCTGAAGCTTTCTTT	TRBJ1-1	TRBV28	TRBD1	-
CASSIPVMNTEAFF	TGTGCCAGTAGTATTCCTGTGATGAACACTGAAGCTTTCTTT	TRBJ1-1	TRBV19	-	-
CASSLRKGPNEKLFF	TGTGCCAGCAGCTTGAGGAAGGGTCCCAATGAAAAACTGTTTTTT	TRBJ1-4	TRBV5-4	-	few
CAWEGESGANVLTF	TGTGCCTGGGAAGGAGAATCTGGGGCCAACGTCCTGACTTTC	TRBJ2-6	TRBV30	-	-
CASSPFASGSSYNEQFF	TGTGCCAGCTCCCCATTCGCTAGCGGGAGTTCCTACAATGAGCAGTTCTTC	TRBJ2-1	TRBV7-3	TRBD2	-
CASSYLGAEGYTF	TGTGCCAGCAGTTACCTGGGGGCTGAAGGCTACACCTTC	TRBJ1-2	TRBV6-5	-	-
CATRQGNSNQPQHF	TGTGCCACCCGACAGGGGAATAGCAATCAGCCCCAGCATTTT	TRBJ1-5	TRBV10-3	TRBD1	-
CASSLSQNLNYGYTF	TGTGCCAGCAGTTTATCTCAAAACCTTAACTATGGCTACACCTTC	TRBJ1-2	TRBV27	-	-
CASIIGGSGNQPQHF	TGTGCCAGTATCATCGGGGGCTCAGGCAATCAGCCCCAGCATTTT	TRBJ1-5	TRBV19	-	once
CASSQALDSGGETQYF	TGCGCCAGCAGCCAAGCCTTGGACTCGGGGGGAGAGACCCAGTACTTC	TRBJ2-5	TRBV4-3	TRBD2	few
CAWNYGGNQPQHF	TGTGCCTGGAACTACGGAGGCAATCAGCCCCAGCATTTT	TRBJ1-5	TRBV30	-	-
CASSLRNLPASYEQYF	TGTGCCAGCAGCTTAAGAAACCTCCCAGCCTCCTACGAGCAGTACTTC	TRBJ2-7	TRBV11-1	-	-
CSVGGGIGTGELFF	TGCAGCGTTGGCGGGGGAATCGGCACCGGGGAGCTGTTTTTT	TRBJ2-2	TRBV29-1	TRBD2	-
CASSFRTGPTYNSPLHF	TGCGCCAGCAGTTTTCGGACAGGCCCGACCTATAATTCACCCCTCCACTTT	TRBJ1-6	TRBV10-2	TRBD1	-
CASSILATNEKLFF	TGTGCCAGCAGTATCCTTGCAACTAATGAAAAACTGTTTTTT	TRBJ1-4	TRBV6-5	-	-
CASSKRDTDTQYF	TGCGCCAGCAGCAAACGGGACACAGATACGCAGTATTTT	TRBJ2-3	TRBV5-1	-	few
CASSKGLSGLNEQFF	TGTGCCAGCAGCAAAGGACTATCGGGACTCAATGAGCAGTTCTTC	TRBJ2-1	TRBV7-3	-	-
CASSFLDRDAEAFF	TGTGCCAGCAGTTTCCTGGACAGGGACGCTGAAGCTTTCTTT	TRBJ1-1	TRBV6-5	TRBD1	-
CASSPGTSGRWADTQYF	TGTGCCAGCAGCCCCGGGACTAGCGGGAGATGGGCAGATACGCAGTATTTT	TRBJ2-3	TRBV11-2	TRBD2	-
CASSPLGSPWGAFF	TGTGCCAGCAGCCCCTTGGGATCTCCTTGGGGAGCTTTCTTT	TRBJ1-1	TRBV4-2	-	-
CASSFGTGWGTDTQYF	TGTGCCAGCAGCTTCGGGACAGGGTGGGGCACAGATACGCAGTATTTT	TRBJ2-3	TRBV7-6	TRBD1	-
CASSQESGHYNSPLHF	TGTGCCAGCAGCCAAGAGTCTGGCCATTATAATTCACCCCTCCACTTT	TRBJ1-6	TRBV3-1/TRBV3-2	-	-
CASSLEEGRRNGYTF	TGCGCCAGCAGCTTGGAGGAGGGGAGGAGGAATGGCTACACCTTC	TRBJ1-2	TRBV5-1	-	-
CASSQGAPALYEQYF	TGCGCCAGCAGTCAAGGCGCTCCTGCGCTCTACGAGCAGTACTTC	TRBJ2-7	TRBV23-1	-	-
CASSSGQGGRNYGYTF	TGTGCCAGCAGCTCGGGACAGGGGGGGAGGAACTATGGCTACACCTTC	TRBJ1-2	TRBV5-5	TRBD1	-
CASRVQGEQFF	TGTGCCAGCAGGGTACAGGGTGAGCAGTTCTTC	TRBJ2-1	TRBV6-5	-	-